Below are 11 T cell receptor beta chains sequenced from a single sample in a study of cytomegalovirus exposure and HLA in healthy donors. 13 Jbeta primers and 60 Vbeta primers were used for the PCR. The repertoire was sequenced with immunoSEQ multiplex PCR; TCRdb's copy has only in-frame clones and lacks some. The top ten hold about 9.1% of the sample, which has more than 75,000 clones, roughly 70% seen once. What was sequenced was PBMCs. The receptors were sampled from a man aged 40-50 years in good health and CMV-seropositive.

This chain connects TRBV2 to TRBJ2-4; 9 nucleotides match TRBD1. V lost 7 bases, J lost 6 bases, and 10 bases stayed unmatched. The germline gives CDR1 SNHLY, CDR2 FYNNEI. The CDR3 has 15 amino acids. In DNA, the CDR3 is TGTGCCAGCACCTTTAGGACAGGGGAGTCAAACATTCAGTACTTC. Its protein is CASTFRTGESNIQYF.

In this sample, this clone turned up a few times. This chain connects TRBV18 to TRBJ1-1, with 7 bases fitting TRBD1. Germline CDR1 KGHSH, CDR2 LQKENI. V shed 8 bases, J shed 1 base, and the junction held 10 bases outside the gene matches. The CDR3 consists of 15 residues. This chain's CDR3 is CASRQGGVGNTEAFF. The DNA of the CDR3 is TGTGCCAGCCGACAGGGCGGGGTGGGGAACACTGAAGCTTTCTTT. Variable domain in full (rest from reference TRBV18 and TRBJ1-1): NAGVMQNPRHLVRRRGQEARLRCSPMKGHSHVYWYRQLPEEGLKFMVYLQKENIIDESGMPKERFSAEFPKEGPSILRIQQVVRGDSAAYFCASRQGGVGNTEAFFGQGTRLTVV.

J is TRBJ2-3 and V is TRBV2; D is perhaps TRBD2 (5 bases). CDR1 is SNHLY and CDR2 is FYNNEI in the germline V gene. This CDR3 is 12 amino acids long. V was cut by 5 bases and J by 3 bases, with 6 bases left in between. For the CDR3, the DNA is TGTGCCAGCAGTACTAGTACAGATACGCAGTATTTT. It encodes CASSTSTDTQYF. Full variable domain (outside the CDR3, taken from reference TRBV2 and TRBJ2-3): EPEVTQTPSHQVTQMGQEVILRCVPISNHLYFYWYRQILGQKVEFLVSFYNNEISEKSEIFDDQFSVERPDGSNFTLKIRSTKLEDSAMYFCASSTSTDTQYFGPGTRLTVL.

The gene calls are TRBV5-5 and TRBJ2-5; D uncertain. The CDR3 consists of 14 residues. Trimming cost V 6 bases and J 1 base, with 13 bases left between them. Germline V CDR1 and CDR2: SGHKS, YYEKEE (reference sequence). In DNA, the CDR3 is TGTGCCAGCACCCACCCGGAGCCCCAAGAGACCCAGTACTTC. Translation gives CASTHPEPQETQYF.

This chain joins TRBV5-6 and TRBJ1-1; no firm D call. Per the germline V gene, CDR1 is SGHDT and CDR2 is YYEEEE. V gave up 5 bases and J gave up 1 base, with 9 bases separating them. The CDR3 extends over 13 amino acids. CDR3 in DNA: TGTGCCAGCAGACTTAAAGAGAACACTGAAGCTTTCTTT. It specifies CASRLKENTEAFF.

V gene TRBV6-1 combines with J gene TRBJ1-1; no firm D call. This CDR3 comprises 13 residues. The germline V gene encodes CDR1 MNHNS and CDR2 SASEGT. V shed 2 bases and J shed 10 bases, with 14 bases lying between them. Written as DNA, the CDR3 is TGTGCCAGCAGTGAATTGTCACCTTCTAGAGCTTTCTTT. It codes for CASSELSPSRAFF.

The chain uses TRBV30 and TRBJ1-1; TRBD1 matches 9 bases. This CDR3 comprises 11 residues. Germline CDR1 is GTSNPN and CDR2 is SVGIG (reference sequence). Germline trimming cut 4 bases from V and 8 bases from J; bases unmatched to any gene: 2. The chain's CDR3 is CAWKGQGEAFF. The CDR3 DNA reads as TGTGCCTGGAAAGGACAGGGGGAAGCTTTCTTT.

J is TRBJ2-7 and V is TRBV9, with TRBD1 identical over 7 bases. This CDR3 has 15 amino acids. Germline V lookup: CDR1 SGDLS, CDR2 YYNGEE. The junction had 12 bases not matched to a gene; V was cut back by 3 bases and J by 6 bases. CDR3 coding DNA: TGTGCCAGCAGCGCGCTCGGGACAGCTGTAGCCGAGCAGTACTTC. Its translation is CASSALGTAVAEQYF.

This chain uses TRBV9 with TRBJ1-6, with D maybe TRBD1 (5 bases). The CDR3 has 15 amino acids. The V and J ends lost 0 bases and 6 bases respectively, with 10 bases between them. Germline CDR1 SGDLS, CDR2 YYNGEE. This chain's CDR3 is CASSVVPGFNSPLHF. In nucleotides, the CDR3 is TGTGCCAGCAGCGTAGTCCCAGGGTTTAATTCACCCCTCCACTTT.

The rearrangement joins TRBV7-2 to TRBJ2-1, with TRBD2 identical over 7 bases. CDR3 size: 18 residues. V shed 2 bases and J 0 bases; nucleotides not matched to a gene: 10. Germline V lookup: CDR1 SGHTA, CDR2 FQGNSA. CDR3 region: CASSLPLANRLSYNEQFF. DNA for the CDR3: TGTGCCAGCAGCTTACCACTAGCGAATAGACTCTCCTACAATGAGCAGTTCTTC.

V is TRBV7-2 and J is TRBJ1-1, with D possibly matching TRBD1 (6 bases). The CDR3 is 14 amino acids. Germline assignment: CDR1 SGHTA and CDR2 FQGNSA. V lost 3 bases and J lost 5, with 13 bases in between. The CDR3 nucleotides read TGTGCCAGCAGCTTCGGGGGGGGGCGTACTGAAGCTTTCTTT. Translation gives CASSFGGGRTEAFF.